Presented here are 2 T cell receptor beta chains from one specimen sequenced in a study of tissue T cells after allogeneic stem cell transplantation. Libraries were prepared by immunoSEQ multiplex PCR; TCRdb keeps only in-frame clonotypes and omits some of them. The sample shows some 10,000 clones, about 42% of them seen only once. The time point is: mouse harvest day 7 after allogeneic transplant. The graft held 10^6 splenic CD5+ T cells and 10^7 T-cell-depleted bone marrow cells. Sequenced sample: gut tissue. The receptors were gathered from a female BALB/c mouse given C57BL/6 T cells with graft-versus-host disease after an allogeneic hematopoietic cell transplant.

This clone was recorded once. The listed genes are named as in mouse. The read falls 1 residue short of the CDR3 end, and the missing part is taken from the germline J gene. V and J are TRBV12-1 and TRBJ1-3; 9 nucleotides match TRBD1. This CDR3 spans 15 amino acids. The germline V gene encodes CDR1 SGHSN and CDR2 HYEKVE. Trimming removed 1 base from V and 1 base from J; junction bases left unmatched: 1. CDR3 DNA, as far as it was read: TGTGCCAGCTCTCTGGACAGGGGATCTGGAAATACGCTCTAT. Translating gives CASSLDRGSGNTLY. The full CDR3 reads CASSLDRGSGNTLYF.

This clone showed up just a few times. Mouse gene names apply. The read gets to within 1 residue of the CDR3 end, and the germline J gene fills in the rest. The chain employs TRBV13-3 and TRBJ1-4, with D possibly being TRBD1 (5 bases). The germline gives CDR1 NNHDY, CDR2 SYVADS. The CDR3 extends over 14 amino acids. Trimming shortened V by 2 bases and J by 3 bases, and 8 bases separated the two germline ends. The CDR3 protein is CASSEPGTNERLFF. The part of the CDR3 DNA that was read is TGTGCCAGCAGTGAACCAGGGACCAACGAAAGATTATTT. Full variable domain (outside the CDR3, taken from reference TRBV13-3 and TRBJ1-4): EAAVTQSPRSKVAVTGGKVTLSCHQTNNHDYMYWYRQDTGHGLRLIHYSYVADSTEKGDIPDGYKASRPSQENFSLILELASLSQTAVYFCASSEPGTNERLFFGHGTKLSVL.